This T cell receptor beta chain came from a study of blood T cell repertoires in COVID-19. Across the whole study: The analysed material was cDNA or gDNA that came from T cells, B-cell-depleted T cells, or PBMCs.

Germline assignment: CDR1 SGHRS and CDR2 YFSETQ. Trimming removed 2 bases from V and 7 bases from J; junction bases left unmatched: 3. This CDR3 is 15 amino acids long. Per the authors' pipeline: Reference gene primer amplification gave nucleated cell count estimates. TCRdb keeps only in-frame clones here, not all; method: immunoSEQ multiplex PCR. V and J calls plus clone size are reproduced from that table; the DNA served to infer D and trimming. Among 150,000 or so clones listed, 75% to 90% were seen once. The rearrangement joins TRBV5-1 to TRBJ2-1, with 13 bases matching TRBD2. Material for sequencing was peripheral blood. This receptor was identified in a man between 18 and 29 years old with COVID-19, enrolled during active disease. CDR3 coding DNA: TGCGCCAGCAGCTTAGTGACTAGCGGGAGGAATGAGCAGTTCTTC. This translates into CASSLVTSGRNEQFF.